This paragraph reports one T cell receptor (beta chain). Sequencing used immunoSEQ multiplex PCR; TCRdb keeps in-frame clones, though not all of them. The sample lists 200,000 to 250,000 clones, around 87% occurring once. The sample is drawn from a study of blood T cell repertoires in COVID-19. Study summary: The United States, Italy and Spain provided the acute and convalescent COVID-19 samples.

Trimming took off 2 bases at V and 9 bases at J, with 20 bases between the two ends. CDR1 is SGHTS and CDR2 is YDEGEE in the germline V gene. This CDR3 is 15 amino acids long. The source material was PBMCs or T cells enriched from blood (not recorded which). The sequence was collected from a man aged 25 to 40 who had been exposed to COVID-19. The V gene is TRBV5-8, the J gene TRBJ1-2; D unresolved. The CDR3 is CASSFVRGPLTSYTF. CDR3 coding DNA: TGTGCCAGCAGCTTCGTTCGTGGGCCCCTAACGAGCTACACCTTC. The full variable domain, with the rest looked up from reference TRBV5-8 and TRBJ1-2, is EAGVTQSPTHLIKTRGQQATLRCSPISGHTSVYWYQQALGLGLQFLLWYDEGEERNRGNFPPRFSGRQFPNYSSELNVNALELEDSALYLCASSFVRGPLTSYTFGSGTRLTVV.